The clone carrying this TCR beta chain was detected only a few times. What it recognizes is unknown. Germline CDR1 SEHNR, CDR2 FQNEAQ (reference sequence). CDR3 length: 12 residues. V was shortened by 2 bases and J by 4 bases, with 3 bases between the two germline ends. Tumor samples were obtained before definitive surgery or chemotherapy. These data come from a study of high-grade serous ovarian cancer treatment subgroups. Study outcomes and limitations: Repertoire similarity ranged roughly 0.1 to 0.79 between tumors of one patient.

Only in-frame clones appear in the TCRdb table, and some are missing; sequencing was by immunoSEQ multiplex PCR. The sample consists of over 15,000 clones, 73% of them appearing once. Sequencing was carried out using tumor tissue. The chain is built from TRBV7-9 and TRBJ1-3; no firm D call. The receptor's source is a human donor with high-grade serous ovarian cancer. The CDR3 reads CASSLTGNTIYF. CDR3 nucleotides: TGTGCCAGCAGCTTAACCGGAAACACCATATATTTT. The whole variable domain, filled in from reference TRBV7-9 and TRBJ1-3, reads DTGVSQNPRHKITKRGQNVTFRCDPISEHNRLYWYRQTLGQGPEFLTYFQNEAQLEKSRLLSDRFSAERPKGSFSTLEIQRTEQGDSAMYLCASSLTGNTIYFGEGSWLTVV.